The next 7 T cell receptor beta chains were all read from a single sample in a study of blood T cell repertoires in COVID-19. Only in-frame clones appear in the TCRdb table, and some are missing; sequencing was by immunoSEQ multiplex PCR. The repertoire includes 220,000 or so clones, roughly 83% of them detected once, and approximately 1.3% sits in the top ten. The sequencing sample was made of PBMCs or T cells enriched from blood (not recorded which). The source of these receptors is a woman aged 40 to 55 with acute COVID-19.

This sequence joins TRBV7-9 and TRBJ1-3; the D is unclear. This CDR3 has 12 amino acids. The germline V and J ends were trimmed by 2 bases and 6 bases, with 5 bases remaining between them. The germline V gene has CDR1 SEHNR and CDR2 FQNEAQ (reference sequence). In DNA, the CDR3 is TGTGCCAGCAGCTTACCCCTAAACACCATATATTTT. This gives the protein CASSLPLNTIYF.

Only a few counts were recorded for this clone. The chain employs TRBV15 and TRBJ2-1; 9 bases are a match to TRBD2. This CDR3 region has 17 residues. The germline V gene encodes CDR1 LNHNV and CDR2 YYDKDF (reference sequence). With V trimmed by 0 bases and J by 6 bases, 9 bases remained unmatched. CDR3 coding DNA: TGTGCCACCAGCAGAGAAGGGTTGGCGGGGGGGCTCAATGAGCAGTTCTTC. Translation gives CATSREGLAGGLNEQFF.

This clone was detected only once. V gene TRBV11-2 combines with J gene TRBJ2-3; D not resolved. The length of the CDR3 is 13 residues. CDR1 is SGHAT, CDR2 FQNNGV, per germline. V lost 0 bases and J 6 bases, leaving 7 bases between the germline ends. The CDR3 spells CASSLDRYDTQYF. The CDR3 coding sequence is TGTGCCAGCAGCTTAGATCGCTACGATACGCAGTATTTT.

This clone showed up just a few times. The rearrangement links TRBV4-1 to TRBJ1-1, with 9 bases matching TRBD1. J gave up 7 bases and V 4 bases, and 7 bases lay outside the gene matches. The CDR3 consists of 14 residues. The germline V gene encodes CDR1 MGHRA and CDR2 YSYEKL. CDR3 nucleotide sequence: TGCGCCAGCAGCCGGGACAGGGCGGGGGGTGAAGCTTTCTTT. Translation: CASSRDRAGGEAFF.

V and J are TRBV7-9 and TRBJ1-2; D is possibly TRBD1 (5 bases). V gave up 10 bases and J gave up 7 bases, with 13 bases separating them. The CDR3 extends over 11 amino acids. The germline V gene has CDR1 SEHNR and CDR2 FQNEAQ (reference sequence). The CDR3 loop reads CATPDGAGYTF. The CDR3, as DNA: TGTGCCACCCCAGATGGGGCTGGCTACACCTTC.

The rearrangement links TRBV5-4 to TRBJ1-2; D call uncertain. The germline V gene has CDR1 SGHNT and CDR2 YYREEE (reference sequence). This CDR3 region has 12 residues. V lost 4 bases, J lost 4 bases, and 8 bases lay in between. For the CDR3, the DNA is TGTGCCAGCAGCAACGAAGCCTATGGCTACACCTTC. Translation gives CASSNEAYGYTF.

The genes are TRBV19 and TRBJ1-1, with 8 bases that match TRBD1. Germline trimming cut 9 bases from V and 5 bases from J; bases unmatched to any gene: 5. CDR1 and CDR2 (germline): LNHDA, SQIVND (reference sequence). This CDR3 has 12 residues. The CDR3 nucleotides read TGTGCCAGCCAGGGGGCATGGACTGAAGCTTTCTTT. This translates into CASQGAWTEAFF.